In its sample, the clone carrying this T cell receptor (beta chain) was seen a few times. Antigen specificity is unknown. This specimen comes from a study of cytomegalovirus exposure and HLA in healthy donors. Background on the study: In terms of ancestry, the Caucasian-associated cluster contained roughly 80% of the approximately 400 genotyped donors. Study observations and caveats: The records held CMV serostatus as the only immune exposure information. An analysis was carried out at a later point. It showed that HLA-associated TCR beta chains were more clonally expanded than equally common non-associated chains.

CDR3 length: 16 residues. The germline CDR1 and CDR2 sequences are LGHNA and YSLEER. V was clipped by 0 bases and J by 4 bases; unmatched bases: 8. 60 Vbeta and 13 Jbeta primers were used in PCR. Authors' processing steps: An analysis performed later counted 72 million or so unique TCR beta chains (around 11 million of them shared). Profiled with immunoSEQ multiplex PCR; TCRdb holds only in-frame clones, not every one. V and J calls and clone size follow that table, whereas D and trimming were derived from the DNA. The sample carries roughly 100,000 clones, around 80% recorded once. The chain carries TRBV4-3 and TRBJ1-2; TRBD1 matches at 7 bases. The TCR comes from a woman between 45 and 60 years old in good health and CMV-seropositive. The sample comprised PBMCs. The CDR3 here is CASSQEQGPIRYGYTF. CDR3 nucleotide sequence: TGCGCCAGCAGCCAAGAACAGGGGCCGATTCGCTATGGCTACACCTTC.